This TCR beta chain appears in the sequencing data of a study of technical replicates of blood from a few donors. Produced via immunoSEQ multiplex PCR; TCRdb's table is partial and in-frame only. The sample gives tens of thousands of clones, around 91% of which show up once; roughly 0.41% is in the top ten. Germline CDR1 reads SGHRS; CDR2 reads YFSETQ. CDR3 length: 12 residues. V gave up 4 bases and J gave up 4 bases, with 6 bases separating them. The TCR comes from a human donor in good health. The rearrangement links TRBV5-1 to TRBJ1-3; D ambiguous. Sequenced sample: T cells isolated from PBMCs. The CDR3 is CASSGQGNTIYF. The CDR3 DNA sequence: TGCGCCAGCAGCGGTCAGGGAAACACCATATATTTT.